This record looks at one T cell receptor (beta chain) sequence and its context. Its antigen is still unknown. V lost 6 bases, J lost 2 bases, and 18 bases lay in between. The CDR3 runs to 15 residues. Per the germline V gene, CDR1 is SGHRS and CDR2 is YFSETQ. It was with 60 Vbeta and 13 Jbeta primers that the PCR ran. Sequencing used immunoSEQ multiplex PCR; TCRdb keeps in-frame clones, though not all of them. There are 110,000 to 150,000 clones in the sample; approximately 80% occur only once, and 4.5% to 5.5% lies in the top ten. This specimen belongs to a study of cytomegalovirus exposure and HLA in healthy donors. Study-wide points: A later analysis found common viral pathogens apparently linked to several of the most significant clusters. DRB1 had the most TCR associations and HLA-C the fewest, a later analysis found, with rates varying by HLA locus. A few CMV-associated chains were confirmed in vitro to be specific for CMV antigens. With later analysis, a missense DCLRE1C variant became linked to TCR beta V- and J-gene trimming.

Sequenced input: PBMCs. This clonotype was obtained from a man between 40 and 49 years old in good health and CMV-seronegative. The chain is built from TRBV5-1 and TRBJ2-7, with a weak D call TRBD2 (7 bases). In DNA form, the CDR3 reads TGCGCCAGCACCATAGCGGGCAGGGGAACCTACGAGCAGTACTTC. The encoded protein is CASTIAGRGTYEQYF. The full variable domain, in which reference TRBV5-1 and TRBJ2-7 provide the parts outside the CDR3, is KAGVTQTPRYLIKTRGQQVTLSCSPISGHRSVSWYQQTPGQGLQFLFEYFSETQRNKGNFPGRFSGRQFSNSRSEMNVSTLELGDSALYLCASTIAGRGTYEQYFGPGTRLTVT.